The 6 T cell receptor beta chains in this list originate from one sample, sequenced in a study of cytomegalovirus exposure and HLA in healthy donors. Using immunoSEQ multiplex PCR, the repertoire was profiled, and TCRdb retains in-frame clones only, with some absent. The sample carries 78,000 or so clones, almost 97% recorded once. Material for sequencing was PBMCs. Receptors were obtained from a man between 18 and 35 years old in good health and CMV-seropositive.

The chain couples TRBV2 to TRBJ2-3; weak D call: TRBD2 (6 bases). Germline V gene lookup returns CDR1 SNHLY and CDR2 FYNNEI. CDR3 size: 15 residues. Between the trimmed V and J ends, which lost 8 bases and 0 bases, there was a span of 15 bases. CDR3 DNA: TGTGCCAGCGACAAGCAGGGACTTAGCACAGATACGCAGTATTTT. This sequence encodes CASDKQGLSTDTQYF.

The chain couples TRBV9 to TRBJ2-3, with 9 bases aligning to TRBD2. CDR3 length equals 17 residues. With 1 base clipped from V and 2 bases from J, the junction kept 8 bases outside the gene matches. Germline loops: CDR1 SGDLS, CDR2 YYNGEE. CDR3 nucleotides: TGTGCCAGCAGCGTAAGCGGGCTAGCGGGGATCACAGATACGCAGTATTTT. It is translated as CASSVSGLAGITDTQYF.

This clone was observed once. This rearrangement joins TRBV5-1 to TRBJ1-4, with 7 bases fitting TRBD1. Germline V gives CDR1 SGHRS, CDR2 YFSETQ. CDR3 size: 19 residues. V trimming: 5 bases; J trimming: 7 bases; junction bases outside the gene matches: 23. For the CDR3, the DNA is TGCGCCAGCAGGACCCACCCCCTCGAGCCGACAGGGTCGGTTGAAAAACTGTTTTTT. Protein: CASRTHPLEPTGSVEKLFF.

V and J are TRBV6-5 and TRBJ2-1, with 10 bases lining up with TRBD2. This CDR3 is built from 14 residues. J gave up 8 bases and V 2 bases, and 3 bases lay outside the gene matches. The germline V gene has CDR1 MNHEY and CDR2 SVGAGI. CDR3: CASSYIGLADEQFF. The CDR3 coding sequence is TGTGCCAGCAGTTACATAGGACTAGCGGATGAGCAGTTCTTC.

V is TRBV27 and J is TRBJ2-1, with a weak D call TRBD1 (6 bases). V lost 7 bases and J 8 bases, leaving 9 bases between the germline ends. This CDR3 contains 11 residues. Germline CDR1 is MNHEY and CDR2 is SMNVEV (reference sequence). CDR3 bases: TGTGCCAGCACCTGGGGGCATGAGCAGTTCTTC. Translating gives CASTWGHEQFF.

The V gene is TRBV7-9, the J gene TRBJ1-3, with D uncertain. The CDR3 extends over 13 amino acids. Trimming took off 4 bases at V and 6 bases at J, with 10 bases between the two ends. Germline values: CDR1 SEHNR, CDR2 FQNEAQ (reference sequence). The CDR3 here is CASSSSAENTIYF. The CDR3 DNA sequence: TGTGCCAGCAGCTCCTCGGCGGAAAACACCATATATTTT.